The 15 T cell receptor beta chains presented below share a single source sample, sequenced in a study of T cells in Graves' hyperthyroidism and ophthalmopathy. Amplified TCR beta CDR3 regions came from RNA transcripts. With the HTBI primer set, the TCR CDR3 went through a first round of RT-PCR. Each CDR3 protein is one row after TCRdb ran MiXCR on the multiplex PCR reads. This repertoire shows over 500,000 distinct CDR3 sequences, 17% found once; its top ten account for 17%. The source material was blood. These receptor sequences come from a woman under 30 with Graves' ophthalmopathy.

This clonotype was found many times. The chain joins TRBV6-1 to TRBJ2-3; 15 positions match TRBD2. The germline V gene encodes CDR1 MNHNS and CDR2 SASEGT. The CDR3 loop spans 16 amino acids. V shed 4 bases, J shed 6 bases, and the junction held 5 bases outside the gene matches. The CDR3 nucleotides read TGTGCCAGCAGTGGAAGGACTAGCGGGAGGGTGGATACGCAGTATTTT. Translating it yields CASSGRTSGRVDTQYF.

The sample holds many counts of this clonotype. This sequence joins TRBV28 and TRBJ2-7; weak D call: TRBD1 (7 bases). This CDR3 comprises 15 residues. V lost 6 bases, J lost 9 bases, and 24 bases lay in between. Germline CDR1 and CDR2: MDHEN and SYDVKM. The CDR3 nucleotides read TGTGCCAGCAGGAACAGGGGTGAGGAGGGTTATGGGCAGTACTTC. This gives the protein CASRNRGEEGYGQYF. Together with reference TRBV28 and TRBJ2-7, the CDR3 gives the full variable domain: DVKVTQSSRYLVKRTGEKVFLECVQDMDHENMFWYRQDPGLGLRLIYFSYDVKMKEKGDIPEGYSVSREKKERFSLILESASTNQTSMYLCASRNRGEEGYGQYFGPGTRLTVT.

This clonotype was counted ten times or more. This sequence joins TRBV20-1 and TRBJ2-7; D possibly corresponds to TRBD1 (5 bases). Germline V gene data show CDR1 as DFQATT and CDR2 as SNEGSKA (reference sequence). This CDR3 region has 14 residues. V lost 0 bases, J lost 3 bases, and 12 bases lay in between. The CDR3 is CSARDRVAVYEQYF. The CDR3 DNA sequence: TGCAGTGCTAGAGACAGGGTCGCCGTCTACGAGCAGTACTTC.

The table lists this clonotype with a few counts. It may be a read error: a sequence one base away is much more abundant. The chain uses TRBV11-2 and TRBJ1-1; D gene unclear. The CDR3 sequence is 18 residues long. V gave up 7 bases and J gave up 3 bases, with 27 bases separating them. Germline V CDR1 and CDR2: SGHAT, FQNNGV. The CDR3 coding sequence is TGTGCCAGCAACTCCCTACAGTGGGGTTCGGGTTTGGACACTGAAGCTTTCTTT. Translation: CASNSLQWGSGLDTEAFF.

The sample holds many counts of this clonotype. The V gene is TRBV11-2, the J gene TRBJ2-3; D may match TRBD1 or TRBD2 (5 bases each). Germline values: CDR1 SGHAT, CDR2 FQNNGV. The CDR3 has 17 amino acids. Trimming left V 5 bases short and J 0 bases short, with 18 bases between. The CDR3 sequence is CASSPSGGGRSTDTQYF. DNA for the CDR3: TGTGCCAGCAGCCCCTCTGGGGGTGGCAGAAGCACAGATACGCAGTATTTT.

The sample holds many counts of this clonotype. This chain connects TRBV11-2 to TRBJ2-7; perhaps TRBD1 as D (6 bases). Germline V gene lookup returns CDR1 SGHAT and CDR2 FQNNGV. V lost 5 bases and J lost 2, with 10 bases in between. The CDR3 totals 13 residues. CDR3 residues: CASSHWTAYEQYF. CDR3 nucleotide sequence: TGTGCCAGCAGCCACTGGACAGCCTACGAGCAGTACTTC.

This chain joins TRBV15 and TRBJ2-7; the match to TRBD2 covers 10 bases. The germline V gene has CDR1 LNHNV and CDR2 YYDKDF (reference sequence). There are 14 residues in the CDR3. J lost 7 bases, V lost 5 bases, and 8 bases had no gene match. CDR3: CATSLSGRAQEQYF. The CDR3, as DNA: TGTGCCACCAGCCTCAGCGGGAGGGCGCAGGAGCAGTACTTC.

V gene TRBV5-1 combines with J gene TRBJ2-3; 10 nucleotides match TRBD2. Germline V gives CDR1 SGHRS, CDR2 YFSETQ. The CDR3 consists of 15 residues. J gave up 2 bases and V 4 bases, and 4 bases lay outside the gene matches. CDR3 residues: CASSIGTSDTDTQYF. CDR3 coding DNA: TGCGCCAGCAGCATAGGGACTAGCGACACAGATACGCAGTATTTT.

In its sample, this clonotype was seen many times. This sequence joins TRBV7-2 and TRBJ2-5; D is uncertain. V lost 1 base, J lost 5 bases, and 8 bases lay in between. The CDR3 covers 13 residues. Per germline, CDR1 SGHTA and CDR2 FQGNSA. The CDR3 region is CASSLGYGETQYF. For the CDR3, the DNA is TGTGCCAGCAGCTTAGGGTACGGGGAGACCCAGTACTTC.

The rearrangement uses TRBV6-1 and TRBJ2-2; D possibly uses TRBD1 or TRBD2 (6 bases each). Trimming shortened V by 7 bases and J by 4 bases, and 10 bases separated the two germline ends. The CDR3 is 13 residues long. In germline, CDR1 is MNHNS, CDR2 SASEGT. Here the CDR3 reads CASISGATGELFF. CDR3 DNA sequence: TGTGCCAGCATATCGGGGGCCACCGGGGAGCTGTTTTTT.

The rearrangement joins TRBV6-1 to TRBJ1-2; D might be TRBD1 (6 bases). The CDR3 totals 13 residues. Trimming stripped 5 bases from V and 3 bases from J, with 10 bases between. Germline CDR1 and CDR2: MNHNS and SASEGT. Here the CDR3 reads CASSSPGDYGYTF. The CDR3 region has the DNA TGTGCCAGCAGTTCTCCAGGGGACTATGGCTACACCTTC.

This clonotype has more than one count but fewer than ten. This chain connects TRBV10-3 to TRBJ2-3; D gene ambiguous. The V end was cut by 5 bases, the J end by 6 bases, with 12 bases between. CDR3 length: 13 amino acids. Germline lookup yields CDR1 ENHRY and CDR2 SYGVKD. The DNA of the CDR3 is TGTGCCATCAGTTTCTCGGTGGGGGATACGCAGTATTTT. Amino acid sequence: CAISFSVGDTQYF.

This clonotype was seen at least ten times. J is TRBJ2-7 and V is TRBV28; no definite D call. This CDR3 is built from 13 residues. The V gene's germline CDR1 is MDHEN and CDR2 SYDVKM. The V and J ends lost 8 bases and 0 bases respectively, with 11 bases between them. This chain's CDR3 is CASSDLSSYEQYF. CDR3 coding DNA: TGTGCCAGCTCAGACCTGAGCTCCTACGAGCAGTACTTC.

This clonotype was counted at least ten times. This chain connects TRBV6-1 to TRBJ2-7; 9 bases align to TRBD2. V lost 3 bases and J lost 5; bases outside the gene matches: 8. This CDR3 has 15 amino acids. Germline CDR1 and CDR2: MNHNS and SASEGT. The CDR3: CASSDGGGGVDEQYF. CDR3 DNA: TGTGCCAGCAGTGACGGTGGCGGGGGGGTCGACGAGCAGTACTTC.

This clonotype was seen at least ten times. Written as DNA, the CDR3 is TGTGCCAGCAACAACGGGGACAGGGCAGGTAATGAGCAGTTCTTC. This sequence encodes CASNNGDRAGNEQFF. The V call is TRBV12-3 or TRBV12-4, the J call TRBJ2-1; 9 bases are a match to TRBD1. The CDR3 runs 15 residues. V was pared by 7 bases and J by 7 bases, with 11 bases of the junction left unmatched.